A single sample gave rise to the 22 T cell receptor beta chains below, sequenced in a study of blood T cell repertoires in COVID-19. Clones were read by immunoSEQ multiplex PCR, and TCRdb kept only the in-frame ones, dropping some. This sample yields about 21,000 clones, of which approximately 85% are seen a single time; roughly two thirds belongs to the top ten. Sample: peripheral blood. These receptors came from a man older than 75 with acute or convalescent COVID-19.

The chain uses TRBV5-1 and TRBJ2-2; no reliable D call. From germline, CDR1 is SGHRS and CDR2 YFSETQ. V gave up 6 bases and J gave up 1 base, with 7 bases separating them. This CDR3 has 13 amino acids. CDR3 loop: CASTGRNTGELFF. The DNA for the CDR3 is TGCGCCAGCACGGGTCGGAACACCGGGGAGCTGTTTTTT.

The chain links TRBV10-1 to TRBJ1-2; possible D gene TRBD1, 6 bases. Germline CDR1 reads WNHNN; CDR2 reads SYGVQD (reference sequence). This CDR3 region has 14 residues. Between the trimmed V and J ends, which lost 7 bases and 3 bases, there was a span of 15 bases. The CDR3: CASKDSVRHYGYTF. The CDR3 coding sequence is TGCGCCAGCAAGGACAGCGTTCGGCACTATGGCTACACCTTC.

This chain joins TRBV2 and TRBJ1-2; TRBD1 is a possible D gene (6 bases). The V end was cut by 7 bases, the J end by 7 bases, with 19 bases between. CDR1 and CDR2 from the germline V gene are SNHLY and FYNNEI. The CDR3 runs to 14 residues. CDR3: CASIPTGGAIGYTF. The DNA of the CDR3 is TGTGCCAGCATTCCGACGGGGGGCGCGATTGGCTACACCTTC.

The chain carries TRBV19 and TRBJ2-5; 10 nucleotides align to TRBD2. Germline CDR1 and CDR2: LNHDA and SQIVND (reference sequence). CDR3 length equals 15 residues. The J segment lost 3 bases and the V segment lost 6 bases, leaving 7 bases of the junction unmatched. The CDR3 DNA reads TGTGCCAGTAGGGACCAGCGGGGGGGAAAAGAGACCCAGTACTTC. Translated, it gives CASRDQRGGKETQYF.

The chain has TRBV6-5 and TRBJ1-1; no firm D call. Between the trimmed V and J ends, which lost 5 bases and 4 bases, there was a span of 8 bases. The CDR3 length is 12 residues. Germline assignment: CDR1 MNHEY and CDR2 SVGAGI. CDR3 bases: TGTGCCAGCAGTAACGAGCTCACTGAAGCTTTCTTT. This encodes CASSNELTEAFF.

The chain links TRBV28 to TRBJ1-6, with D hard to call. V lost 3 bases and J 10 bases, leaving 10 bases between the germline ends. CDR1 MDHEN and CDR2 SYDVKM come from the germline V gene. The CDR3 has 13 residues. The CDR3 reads CASSLVPGSPLHF. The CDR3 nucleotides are TGTGCCAGCAGTTTGGTTCCGGGATCACCCCTCCACTTT.

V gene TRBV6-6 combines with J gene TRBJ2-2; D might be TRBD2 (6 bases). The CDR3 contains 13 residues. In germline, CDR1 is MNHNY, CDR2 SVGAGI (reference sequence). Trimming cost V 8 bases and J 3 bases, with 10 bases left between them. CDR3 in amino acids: CASGREDTGELFF. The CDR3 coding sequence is TGTGCCAGCGGGCGGGAAGACACCGGGGAGCTGTTTTTT.

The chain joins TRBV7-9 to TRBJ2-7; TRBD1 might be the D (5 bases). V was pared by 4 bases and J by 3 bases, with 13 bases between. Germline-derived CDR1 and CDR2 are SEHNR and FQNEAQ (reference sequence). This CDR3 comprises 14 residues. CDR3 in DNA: TGTGCCAGCAGCTCGACAGAAAACAGCTACGAGCAGTACTTC. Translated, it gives CASSSTENSYEQYF.

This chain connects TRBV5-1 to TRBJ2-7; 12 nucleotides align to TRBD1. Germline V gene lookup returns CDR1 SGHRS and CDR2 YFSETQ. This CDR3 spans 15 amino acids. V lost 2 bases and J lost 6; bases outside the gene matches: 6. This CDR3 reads CASSLMGQGALEQYF. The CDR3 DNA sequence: TGCGCCAGCAGCTTAATGGGACAGGGGGCTCTCGAGCAGTACTTC.

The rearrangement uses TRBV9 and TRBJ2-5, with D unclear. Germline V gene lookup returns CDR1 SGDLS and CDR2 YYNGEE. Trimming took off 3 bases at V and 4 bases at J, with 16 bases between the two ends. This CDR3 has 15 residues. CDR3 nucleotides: TGTGCCAGCAGCGGTAGCATCCAGATGGGAGAGACCCAGTACTTC. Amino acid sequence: CASSGSIQMGETQYF.

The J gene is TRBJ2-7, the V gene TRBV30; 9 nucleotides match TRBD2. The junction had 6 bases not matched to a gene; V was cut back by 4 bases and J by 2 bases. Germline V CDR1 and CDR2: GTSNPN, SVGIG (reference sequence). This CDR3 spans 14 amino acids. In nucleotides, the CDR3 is TGTGCCTGGAATCTAGCGGGGCCCGCCTACGAGCAGTACTTC. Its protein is CAWNLAGPAYEQYF. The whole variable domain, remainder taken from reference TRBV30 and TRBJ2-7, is SQTIHQWPATLVQPVGSPLSLECTVEGTSNPNLYWYRQAAGRGLQLLFYSVGIGQISSEVPQNLSASRPQDRQFILSSKKLLLSDSGFYLCAWNLAGPAYEQYFGPGTRLTVT.

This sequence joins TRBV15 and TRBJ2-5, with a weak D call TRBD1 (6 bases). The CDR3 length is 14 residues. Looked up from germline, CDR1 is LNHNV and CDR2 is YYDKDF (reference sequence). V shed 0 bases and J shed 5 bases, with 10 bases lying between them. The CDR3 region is CATSRDRGWETQYF. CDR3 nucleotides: TGTGCCACCAGCAGAGATAGGGGGTGGGAGACCCAGTACTTC.

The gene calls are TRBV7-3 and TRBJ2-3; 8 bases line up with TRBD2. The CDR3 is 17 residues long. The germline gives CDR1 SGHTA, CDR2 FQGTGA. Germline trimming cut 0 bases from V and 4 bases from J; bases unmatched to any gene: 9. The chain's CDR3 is CASSLTGTRRGPDTQYF. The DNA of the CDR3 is TGTGCCAGCAGCTTAACTGGGACTAGGAGAGGGCCAGATACGCAGTATTTT.

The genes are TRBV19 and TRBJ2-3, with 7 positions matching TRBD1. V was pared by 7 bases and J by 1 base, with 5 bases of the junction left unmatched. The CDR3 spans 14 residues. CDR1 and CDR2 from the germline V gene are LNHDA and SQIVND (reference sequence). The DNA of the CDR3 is TGTGCCAGTACCCGCGGACAGGGCACAGATACGCAGTATTTT. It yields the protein CASTRGQGTDTQYF.

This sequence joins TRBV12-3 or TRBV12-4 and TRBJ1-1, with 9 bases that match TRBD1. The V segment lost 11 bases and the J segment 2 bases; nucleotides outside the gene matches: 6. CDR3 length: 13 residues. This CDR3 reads CAGQGQGNTEAFF. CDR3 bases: TGTGCCGGTCAGGGACAGGGAAACACTGAAGCTTTCTTT.

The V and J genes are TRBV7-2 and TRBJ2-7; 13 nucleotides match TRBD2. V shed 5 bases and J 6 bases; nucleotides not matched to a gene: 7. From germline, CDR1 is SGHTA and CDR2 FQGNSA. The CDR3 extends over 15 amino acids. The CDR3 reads CASSLKGLAGIEQYF. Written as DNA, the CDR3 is TGTGCCAGCAGCCTCAAGGGACTAGCGGGGATCGAGCAGTACTTC. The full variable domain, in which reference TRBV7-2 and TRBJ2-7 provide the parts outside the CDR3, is GAGVSQSPSNKVTEKGKDVELRCDPISGHTALYWYRQSLGQGLEFLIYFQGNSAPDKSGLPSDRFSAERTGGSVSTLTIQRTQQEDSAVYLCASSLKGLAGIEQYFGPGTRLTVT.

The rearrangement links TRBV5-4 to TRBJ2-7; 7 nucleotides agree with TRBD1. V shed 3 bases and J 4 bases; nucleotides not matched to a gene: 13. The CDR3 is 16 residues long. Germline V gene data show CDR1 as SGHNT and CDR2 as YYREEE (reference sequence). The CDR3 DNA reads TGTGCCAGCAGCTCAATACTGGGACAGAAACTGTACGAGCAGTACTTC. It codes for CASSSILGQKLYEQYF.

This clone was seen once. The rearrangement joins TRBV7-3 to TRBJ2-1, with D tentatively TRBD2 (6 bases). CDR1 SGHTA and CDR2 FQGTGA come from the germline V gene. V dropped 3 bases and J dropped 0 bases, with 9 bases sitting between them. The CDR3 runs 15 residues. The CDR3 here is CASSFSSASYNEQFF. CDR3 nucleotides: TGTGCCAGCAGCTTCTCTAGCGCCTCCTACAATGAGCAGTTCTTC. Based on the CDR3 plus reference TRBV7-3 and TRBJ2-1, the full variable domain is GAGVSQTPSNKVTEKGKYVELRCDPISGHTALYWYRQSLGQGPEFLIYFQGTGAADDSGLPNDRFFAVRPEGSVSTLKIQRTERGDSAVYLCASSFSSASYNEQFFGPGTRLTVL.

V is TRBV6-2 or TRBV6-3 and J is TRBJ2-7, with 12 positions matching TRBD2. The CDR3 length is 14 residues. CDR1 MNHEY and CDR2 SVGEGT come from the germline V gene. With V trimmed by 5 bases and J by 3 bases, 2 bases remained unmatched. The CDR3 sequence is CASSRTSGIYEQYF. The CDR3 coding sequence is TGTGCCAGCAGTCGGACTAGCGGGATCTACGAGCAGTACTTC.

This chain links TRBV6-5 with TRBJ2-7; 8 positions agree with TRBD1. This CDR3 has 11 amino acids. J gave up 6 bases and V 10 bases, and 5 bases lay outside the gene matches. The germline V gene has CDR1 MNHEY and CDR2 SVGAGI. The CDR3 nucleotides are TGTGCCATCCAACAGGGGGTCGAGCAGTACTTC. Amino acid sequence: CAIQQGVEQYF.

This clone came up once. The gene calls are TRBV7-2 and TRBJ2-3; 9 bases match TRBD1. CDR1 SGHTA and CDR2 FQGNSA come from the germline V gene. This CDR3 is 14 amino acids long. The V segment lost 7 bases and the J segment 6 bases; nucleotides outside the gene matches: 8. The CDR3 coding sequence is TGTGCCAGCAATTGGGACAGGGCGTACGATACGCAGTATTTT. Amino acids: CASNWDRAYDTQYF.

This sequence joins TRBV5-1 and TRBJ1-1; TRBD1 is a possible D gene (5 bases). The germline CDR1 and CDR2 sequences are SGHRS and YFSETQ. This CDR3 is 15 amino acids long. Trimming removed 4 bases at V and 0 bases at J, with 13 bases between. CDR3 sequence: CASSPQGPMNTEAFF. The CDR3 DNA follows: TGCGCCAGCAGCCCCCAGGGCCCAATGAACACTGAAGCTTTCTTT.